Presented here are 17 T cell receptor beta chains from one specimen sequenced in a study of CD8+ T cells in alopecia areata. Treatment in this sample: oral pan-JAK inhibitor, 5-10 mg twice daily. cDNA prepared by RNA extraction and subsequent reverse transcription served as the template for sequencing. Repertoires were generated with immunoSEQ multiplex PCR, while TCRdb's copy carries only in-frame clones and drops some. The sample includes 250,000 to 350,000 clones, about 62% of them seen just once. Source: CD4+ T cells sorted from blood, taken around week 53, from a patient treated with tofacitinib. These receptors all come from a human donor with alopecia areata.

The chain has TRBV10-3 and TRBJ2-3; D gene ambiguous. Germline CDR1 and CDR2: ENHRY and SYGVKD. This CDR3 contains 13 residues. V gave up 4 bases and J gave up 4 bases, with 9 bases separating them. The CDR3 region is CAISGSTADTQYF. CDR3 in DNA: TGTGCCATCAGTGGGTCGACTGCAGATACGCAGTATTTT.

This chain uses TRBV7-3 with TRBJ2-3, with D possibly TRBD2 on 5 matching bases. Between the trimmed V and J ends, which lost 4 bases and 0 bases, there was a span of 8 bases. Germline CDR1 and CDR2: SGHTA and FQGTGA. There are 14 residues in the CDR3. CDR3 sequence reads: CASSSSSSTDTQYF. In nucleotides, the CDR3 is TGTGCCAGCAGCTCTAGCAGTAGCACAGATACGCAGTATTTT.

Notes on this clone: Other nucleotide sequences from this sample produce the same CDR3. V gene TRBV29-1 combines with J gene TRBJ1-1; TRBD1 might be the D (5 bases). This CDR3 has 11 residues. The V end was cut by 5 bases, the J end by 1 base, with 5 bases between. Germline-derived CDR1 and CDR2 are SQVTM and ANQGSEA. CDR3 sequence reads: CSVTGNTEAFF. The CDR3 nucleotides read TGCAGCGTTACAGGGAACACTGAAGCTTTCTTT.

The rearrangement joins TRBV5-1 to TRBJ1-2; D gene unclear. Looked up from germline, CDR1 is SGHRS and CDR2 is YFSETQ. V was clipped by 2 bases and J by 6 bases, with 8 bases between them. The CDR3 runs to 12 residues. The CDR3 sequence: CASSFFQDGYTF. The CDR3 bases are TGCGCCAGCAGCTTTTTCCAGGATGGCTACACCTTC. Filled out from reference TRBV5-1 and TRBJ1-2, the complete variable domain reads KAGVTQTPRYLIKTRGQQVTLSCSPISGHRSVSWYQQTPGQGLQFLFEYFSETQRNKGNFPGRFSGRQFSNSRSEMNVSTLELGDSALYLCASSFFQDGYTFGSGTRLTVV.

This clone was seen a few times. The chain combines TRBV30 with TRBJ2-3; TRBD2 is a possible D gene (6 bases). Trimming removed 7 bases at V and 5 bases at J, with 13 bases between. CDR1 and CDR2 from the germline V gene are GTSNPN and SVGIG (reference sequence). The CDR3 consists of 12 residues. In DNA, the CDR3 is TGTGCCTCTCAGATGGGGGGAGATACGCAGTATTTT. Translation gives CASQMGGDTQYF. Supplemented by reference TRBV30 and TRBJ2-3, the full variable domain reads SQTIHQWPATLVQPVGSPLSLECTVEGTSNPNLYWYRQAAGRGLQLLFYSVGIGQISSEVPQNLSASRPQDRQFILSSKKLLLSDSGFYLCASQMGGDTQYFGPGTRLTVL.

The genes are TRBV7-8 and TRBJ1-1, with TRBD1 identical over 8 bases. The CDR3 loop spans 17 amino acids. V shed 7 bases and J 4 bases; nucleotides not matched to a gene: 17. CDR1 SGHVS and CDR2 FQNEAQ come from the germline V gene. CDR3 DNA: TGTGCCAGCATCCCCACCCCCTTCAGGGGGCGAGGCACTGAAGCTTTCTTT. Translation: CASIPTPFRGRGTEAFF.

V gene TRBV6-5 combines with J gene TRBJ1-4; possible D gene TRBD1, 6 bases. V lost 6 bases to trimming and J lost 6 bases, with 11 bases between them. CDR1 is MNHEY and CDR2 is SVGAGI in the germline V gene. The CDR3 totals 13 residues. In DNA form, the CDR3 reads TGTGCCAGCAGGGCTGGGGGCGATGAAAAACTGTTTTTT. It translates to CASRAGGDEKLFF.

This chain joins TRBV9 and TRBJ2-7, with TRBD1 matching over 8 bases. Germline V gives CDR1 SGDLS, CDR2 YYNGEE. V was clipped by 3 bases and J by 7 bases; unmatched bases: 6. This CDR3 has 13 amino acids. The CDR3 DNA reads TGTGCCAGCAGCGGCCAGGGGGCTCAGGAGCAGTACTTC. As protein: CASSGQGAQEQYF.

This clone was detected only once. The chain links TRBV5-1 to TRBJ2-6; no clear D. CDR1 and CDR2 from the germline V gene are SGHRS and YFSETQ. This CDR3 is built from 13 residues. The V and J ends lost 5 bases and 2 bases respectively, with 5 bases between them. The CDR3: CASRGTGANVLTF. The CDR3 DNA sequence: TGCGCCAGCAGGGGGACTGGGGCCAACGTCCTGACTTTC.

V usage is TRBV5-6 and J usage is TRBJ2-7; D is undetermined. Germline CDR1 SGHDT, CDR2 YYEEEE. The CDR3 length is 13 residues. The V end was cut by 0 bases, the J end by 2 bases, with 6 bases between. CDR3 coding DNA: TGTGCCAGCAGCTTGGGACTGCCCTACGAGCAGTACTTC. Translation: CASSLGLPYEQYF.

The chain uses TRBV5-6 and TRBJ1-1; no clear D. The germline V gene has CDR1 SGHDT and CDR2 YYEEEE. Deletions cut 3 bases from V and 4 bases from J, with 10 bases between. The CDR3 runs 13 residues. CDR3 sequence reads: CASSSGGITEAFF. Here the CDR3 DNA reads TGTGCCAGCAGCTCCGGAGGGATCACTGAAGCTTTCTTT.

This clone was counted a single time. The genes are TRBV30 and TRBJ1-1; possible D gene TRBD1, 5 bases. The V and J ends lost 0 bases and 4 bases respectively, with 18 bases between them. CDR3 length equals 16 residues. Per germline, CDR1 GTSNPN and CDR2 SVGIG (reference sequence). The CDR3 spells CAWSVHSGGAGTEAFF. The DNA of the CDR3 is TGTGCCTGGAGTGTACACTCGGGAGGGGCTGGCACTGAAGCTTTCTTT.

The genes are TRBV7-2 and TRBJ2-5; D uncertain. V dropped 5 bases and J dropped 2 bases, with 9 bases sitting between them. The CDR3 loop spans 13 amino acids. The germline CDR1 and CDR2 sequences are SGHTA and FQGNSA. CDR3 nucleotides: TGTGCCAGCAGCGCCGTGGTTCAAGAGACCCAGTACTTC. Translated, it gives CASSAVVQETQYF.

The CDR3 spells CASGFPQGEAYF. CDR3 nucleotides: TGTGCTAGTGGTTTTCCCCAGGGGGAGGCGTACTTC. This chain uses TRBV12-5 with TRBJ2-4, with D perhaps TRBD1 (7 bases). With 3 bases removed from V and 15 bases from J, the gap between germline ends came to 15 bases. CDR1 is LGHNT, CDR2 FRNRAP, per germline. The CDR3 length is 12 residues.

In nucleotides, the CDR3 is TGTGCCAGCAGCCCACCGGGGAGGAACACCATATATTTT. This translates into CASSPPGRNTIYF. The V call is TRBV6-5, the J call TRBJ1-3, with D unresolved. V was pared by 6 bases and J by 7 bases, with 13 bases between. CDR1 and CDR2 from the germline V gene are MNHEY and SVGAGI. The CDR3 covers 13 residues.

V is TRBV2 and J is TRBJ2-7; 10 bases align to TRBD1. CDR1 and CDR2 from the germline V gene are SNHLY and FYNNEI. V was clipped by 4 bases and J by 4 bases; unmatched bases: 4. CDR3 length equals 14 residues. The CDR3 nucleotides are TGTGCCAGCAGTGGACAGGGGGCGCGGTACGAGCAGTACTTC. Translated: CASSGQGARYEQYF.

The chain is built from TRBV30 and TRBJ2-5, with D perhaps TRBD1 (6 bases). V was pared by 3 bases and J by 2 bases, with 7 bases between. Per germline, CDR1 GTSNPN and CDR2 SVGIG (reference sequence). The CDR3 spans 12 residues. The CDR3 coding sequence is TGTGCCTGGAGCACAGGGCAAGAGACCCAGTACTTC. This codes for CAWSTGQETQYF.